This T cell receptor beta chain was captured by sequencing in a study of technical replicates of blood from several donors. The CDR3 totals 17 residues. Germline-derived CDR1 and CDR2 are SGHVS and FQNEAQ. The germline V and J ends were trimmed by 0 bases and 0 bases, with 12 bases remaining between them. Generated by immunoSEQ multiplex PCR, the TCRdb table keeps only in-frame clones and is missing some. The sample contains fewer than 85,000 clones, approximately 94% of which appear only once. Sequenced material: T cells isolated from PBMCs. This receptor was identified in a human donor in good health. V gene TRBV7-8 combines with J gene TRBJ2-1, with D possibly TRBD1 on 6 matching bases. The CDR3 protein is CASSLAGAGSSYNEQFF. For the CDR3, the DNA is TGTGCCAGCAGCTTAGCGGGGGCAGGGAGCTCCTACAATGAGCAGTTCTTC. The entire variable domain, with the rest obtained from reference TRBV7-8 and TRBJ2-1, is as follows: GAGVSQSPRYKVAKRGQDVALRCDPISGHVSLFWYQQALGQGPEFLTYFQNEAQLDKSGLPSDRFFAERPEGSVSTLKIQRTQQEDSAVYLCASSLAGAGSSYNEQFFGPGTRLTVL.